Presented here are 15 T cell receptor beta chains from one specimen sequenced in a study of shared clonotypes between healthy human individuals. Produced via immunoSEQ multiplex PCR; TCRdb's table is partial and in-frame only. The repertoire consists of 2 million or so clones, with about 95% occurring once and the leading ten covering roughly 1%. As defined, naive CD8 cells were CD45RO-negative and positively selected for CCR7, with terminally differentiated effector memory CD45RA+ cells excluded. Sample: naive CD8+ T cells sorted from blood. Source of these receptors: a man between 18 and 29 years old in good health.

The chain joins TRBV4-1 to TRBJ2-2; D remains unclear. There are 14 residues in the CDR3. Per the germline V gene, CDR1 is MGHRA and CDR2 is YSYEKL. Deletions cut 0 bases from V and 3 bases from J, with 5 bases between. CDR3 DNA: TGCGCCAGCAGCCAAGAAGGTCACACCGGGGAGCTGTTTTTT. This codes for CASSQEGHTGELFF.

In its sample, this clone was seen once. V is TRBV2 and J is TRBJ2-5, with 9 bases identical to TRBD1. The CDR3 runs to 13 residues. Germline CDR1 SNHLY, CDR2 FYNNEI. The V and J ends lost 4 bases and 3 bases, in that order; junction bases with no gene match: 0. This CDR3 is CASSGQGEETQYF. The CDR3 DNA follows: TGTGCCAGCAGTGGACAGGGGGAAGAGACCCAGTACTTC.

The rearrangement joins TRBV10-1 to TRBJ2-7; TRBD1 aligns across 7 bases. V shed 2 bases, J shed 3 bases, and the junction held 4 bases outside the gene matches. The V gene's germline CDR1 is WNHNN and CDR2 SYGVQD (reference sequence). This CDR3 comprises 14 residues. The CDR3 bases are TGCGCCAGCAGTGAGATGGGACAGCTCTACGAGCAGTACTTC. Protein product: CASSEMGQLYEQYF.

As DNA, the CDR3 is TGTGCCAGCAGCTTAGGAGGAGGGGTGAACACTGAAGCTTTCTTT. This codes for CASSLGGGVNTEAFF. The chain recombines TRBV11-2 with TRBJ1-1; maybe TRBD1 (5 bases). The CDR3 runs to 15 residues. V lost 1 base and J 0 bases, leaving 9 bases between the germline ends. Germline values: CDR1 SGHAT, CDR2 FQNNGV. The full variable domain, its missing parts supplied by reference TRBV11-2 and TRBJ1-1, is EAGVAQSPRYKIIEKRQSVAFWCNPISGHATLYWYQQILGQGPKLLIQFQNNGVVDDSQLPKDRFSAERLKGVDSTLKIQPAKLEDSAVYLCASSLGGGVNTEAFFGQGTRLTVV.

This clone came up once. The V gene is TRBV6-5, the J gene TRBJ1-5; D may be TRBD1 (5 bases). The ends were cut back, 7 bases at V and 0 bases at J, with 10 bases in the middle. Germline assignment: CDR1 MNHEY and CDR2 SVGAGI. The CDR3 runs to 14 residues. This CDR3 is CASKQDTSNQPQHF. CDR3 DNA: TGTGCCAGCAAACAGGACACTAGCAATCAGCCCCAGCATTTT.

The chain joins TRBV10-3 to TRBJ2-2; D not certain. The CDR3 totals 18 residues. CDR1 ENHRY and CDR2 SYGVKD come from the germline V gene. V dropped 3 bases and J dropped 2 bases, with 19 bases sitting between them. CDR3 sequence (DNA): TGTGCCATCAGTGATACGTCCGTAGACACCGGAAACACCGGGGAGCTGTTTTTT. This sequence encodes CAISDTSVDTGNTGELFF.

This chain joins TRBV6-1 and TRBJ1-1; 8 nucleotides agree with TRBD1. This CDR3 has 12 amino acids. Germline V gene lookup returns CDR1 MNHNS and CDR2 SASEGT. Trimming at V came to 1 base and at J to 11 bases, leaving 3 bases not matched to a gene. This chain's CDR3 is CASSEGTGLAFF. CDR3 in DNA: TGTGCCAGCAGTGAAGGGACAGGGCTGGCTTTCTTT.

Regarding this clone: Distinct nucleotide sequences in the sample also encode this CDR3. CDR3 nucleotide sequence: TGCGCCAGCAGCCAAGTTCCCGCGGGGGTTTACAATGAGCAGTTCTTC. Translated: CASSQVPAGVYNEQFF. This rearrangement joins TRBV4-1 to TRBJ2-1, with 7 bases identical to TRBD2. Germline CDR1 MGHRA, CDR2 YSYEKL. With 1 base clipped from V and 4 bases from J, the junction kept 7 bases outside the gene matches. This CDR3 is 16 amino acids long.

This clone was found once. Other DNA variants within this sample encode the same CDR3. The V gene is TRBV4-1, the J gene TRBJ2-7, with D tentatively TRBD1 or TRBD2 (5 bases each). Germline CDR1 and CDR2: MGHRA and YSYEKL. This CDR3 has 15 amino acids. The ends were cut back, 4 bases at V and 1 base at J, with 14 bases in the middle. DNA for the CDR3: TGCGCCAGCAGCCTGAGGGGACGTGGTTCCTACGAGCAGTACTTC. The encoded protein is CASSLRGRGSYEQYF.

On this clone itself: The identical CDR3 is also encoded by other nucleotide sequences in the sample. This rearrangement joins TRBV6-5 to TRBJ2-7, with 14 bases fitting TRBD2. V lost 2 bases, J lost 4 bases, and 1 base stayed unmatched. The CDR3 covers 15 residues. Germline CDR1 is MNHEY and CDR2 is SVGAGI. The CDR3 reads CASSYGLAGGYEQYF. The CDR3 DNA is TGTGCCAGCAGTTACGGACTAGCGGGAGGATACGAGCAGTACTTC.

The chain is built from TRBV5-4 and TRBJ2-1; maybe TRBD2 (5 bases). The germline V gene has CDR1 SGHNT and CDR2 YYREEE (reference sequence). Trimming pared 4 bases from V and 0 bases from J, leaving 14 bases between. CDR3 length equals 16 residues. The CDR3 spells CASSAGRGSSYNEQFF. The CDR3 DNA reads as TGTGCCAGCAGCGCTGGGAGAGGGAGCTCCTACAATGAGCAGTTCTTC. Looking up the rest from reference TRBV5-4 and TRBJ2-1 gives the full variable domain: ETGVTQSPTHLIKTRGQQVTLRCSSQSGHNTVSWYQQALGQGPQFIFQYYREEENGRGNFPPRFSGLQFPNYSSELNVNALELDDSALYLCASSAGRGSSYNEQFFGPGTRLTVL.

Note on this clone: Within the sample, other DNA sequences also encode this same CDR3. DNA for the CDR3: TGTGCCAGTAGTACAGGTACGAGCTCCTACGAGCAGTACTTC. Protein product: CASSTGTSSYEQYF. The J gene is TRBJ2-7, the V gene TRBV19; D is ambiguous. V was trimmed by 4 bases and J by 0 bases, leaving 10 bases between them. Germline CDR1 reads LNHDA; CDR2 reads SQIVND (reference sequence). The CDR3 covers 14 residues.

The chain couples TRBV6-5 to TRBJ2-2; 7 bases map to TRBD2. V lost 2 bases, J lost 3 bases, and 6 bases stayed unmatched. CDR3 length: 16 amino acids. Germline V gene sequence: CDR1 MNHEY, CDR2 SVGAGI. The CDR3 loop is CASSYTTGGYTGELFF. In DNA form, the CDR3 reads TGTGCCAGCAGTTACACGACGGGGGGATACACCGGGGAGCTGTTTTTT.

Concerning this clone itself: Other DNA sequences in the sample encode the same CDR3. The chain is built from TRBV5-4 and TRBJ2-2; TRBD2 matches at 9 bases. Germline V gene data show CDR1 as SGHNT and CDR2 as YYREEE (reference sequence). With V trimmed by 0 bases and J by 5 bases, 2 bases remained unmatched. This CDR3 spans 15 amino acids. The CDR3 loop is CASSLVAGVTGELFF. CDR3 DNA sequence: TGTGCCAGCAGCTTGGTAGCGGGGGTGACCGGGGAGCTGTTTTTT.

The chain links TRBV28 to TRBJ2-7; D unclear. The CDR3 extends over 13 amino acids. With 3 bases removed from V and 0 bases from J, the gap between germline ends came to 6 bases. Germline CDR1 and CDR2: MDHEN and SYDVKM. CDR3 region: CASSLKPSYEQYF. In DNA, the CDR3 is TGTGCCAGCAGTTTGAAGCCCTCCTACGAGCAGTACTTC. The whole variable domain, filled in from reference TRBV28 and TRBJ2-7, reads DVKVTQSSRYLVKRTGEKVFLECVQDMDHENMFWYRQDPGLGLRLIYFSYDVKMKEKGDIPEGYSVSREKKERFSLILESASTNQTSMYLCASSLKPSYEQYFGPGTRLTVT.